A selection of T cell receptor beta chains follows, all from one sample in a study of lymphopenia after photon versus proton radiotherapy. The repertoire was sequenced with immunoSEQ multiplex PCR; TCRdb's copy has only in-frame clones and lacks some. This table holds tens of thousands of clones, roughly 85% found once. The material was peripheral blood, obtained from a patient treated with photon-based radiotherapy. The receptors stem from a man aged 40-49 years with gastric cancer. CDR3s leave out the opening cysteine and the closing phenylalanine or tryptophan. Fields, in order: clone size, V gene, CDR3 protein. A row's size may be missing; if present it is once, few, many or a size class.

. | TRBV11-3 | ASSFERSTEAF
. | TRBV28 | ASSPPGTIYEQY
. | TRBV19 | ASSIAQYNEQF
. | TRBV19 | ASTQGGSPNYGYT
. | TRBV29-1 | SVTTGTSGGTDTQY
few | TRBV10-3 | AISGQHSQVEVAEAF
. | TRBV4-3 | ASSQGPSSYEQY
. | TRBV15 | ATSSFEGGTSNQPQH
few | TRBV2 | ASSLDRRETQY
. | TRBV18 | ASSPWGTTLTDTQY
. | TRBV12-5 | ASGRGVGGTGELF
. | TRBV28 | ASHAGGGEKLF
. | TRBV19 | ASSISDTQY
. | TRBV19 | ASSLDRVDTGELF
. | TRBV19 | ASSTEGATNEKLF
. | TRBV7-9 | ASSLGGNRDTEAF
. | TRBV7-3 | ASSEGFGELF
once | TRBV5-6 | ASSQPPNDEKLF
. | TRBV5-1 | ASSLGRASYEQY
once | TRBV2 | ASMRAIASNQPQH
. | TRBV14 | ASSPWREGGYT
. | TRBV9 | ASSVGTGEKLF
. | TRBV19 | ASSPEIGRVYEQY
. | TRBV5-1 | ASSEGLAGTYEQY
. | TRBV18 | ASSPQTGGGGYT
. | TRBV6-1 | ASRTGVYNEQF
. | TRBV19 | ASRGQGGNYGYT
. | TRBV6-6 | ASSSGPPADTQY
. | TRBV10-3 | AISEAGLASSTQY
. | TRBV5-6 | ASSSPAPYEQY
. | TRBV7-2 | ASTPGGSNQPQH
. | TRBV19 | ASSISFTPDSPLH
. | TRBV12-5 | ASSVPGGVYNEQF
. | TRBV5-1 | ASSFGTTSYEQY
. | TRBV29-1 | SVGDGTDTQY
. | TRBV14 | ASSRITTATDTQY
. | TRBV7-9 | ASSAEGTVNNEKLF
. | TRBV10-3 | AIRLANTGELF
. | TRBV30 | AWKSRGGGTEAF
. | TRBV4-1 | ASSQGQGYGYT
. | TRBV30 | AWIPPGTGRAPLH
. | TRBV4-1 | ASSQEGPQTGLTEAF
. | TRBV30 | AWSWTGGNTIY
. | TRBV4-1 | ASSQVREAKNIQY
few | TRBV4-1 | ASSPRVVLGGPADTQY
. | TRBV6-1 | ASRPGGNYGYT
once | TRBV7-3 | ASSLGGTYNEQF
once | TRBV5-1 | ASSLARGLNTEAF
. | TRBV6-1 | ASRTGTGDYGYT
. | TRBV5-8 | ASSSLGGGYGYT